This T cell receptor beta chain was found in a study of cytomegalovirus exposure and HLA in healthy donors. Across the study: For the approximately 390 genotyped donors, about 79% fell within the Caucasian-associated ancestry cluster.

Study-wide results and caveats: Prediction of most subjects' HLA-A and HLA-B alleles by TCR beta sequences was reportedly accurate. Most of the TCR beta V segments (in an earlier analysis) were productive either about 87% or about 30% of the time.

The PCR had 60 Vbeta and 13 Jbeta primers. The repertoire was sequenced with immunoSEQ multiplex PCR; TCRdb's copy has only in-frame clones and lacks some. The sample contains under 150,000 clones, 70% to 85% of which appear only once. In germline, CDR1 is MNHNS, CDR2 SASEGT. V lost 4 bases to trimming and J lost 10 bases; unmatched junction nucleotides: 11. The CDR3 spans 16 residues. As for this clone: Its antigen remains unknown.

This clonotype was sampled from a male donor in good health and CMV-seronegative. The J gene is TRBJ2-1, the V gene TRBV6-1, with TRBD2 matching over 12 bases. The sequencing sample was made of PBMCs. CDR3 sequence reads: CASSVRSSGRVREQFF. In DNA, the CDR3 is TGTGCCAGCAGTGTTAGGTCTAGCGGGAGGGTTAGGGAGCAGTTCTTC.